A single sample gave rise to the 22 T cell receptor beta chains below, sequenced in a study of blood T cell repertoires in COVID-19. The table came from immunoSEQ multiplex PCR; TCRdb's copy has only in-frame clones and leaves some out. The profile shows about 190,000 clones, around 90% of them singletons. Sequenced input: peripheral blood. The receptors originated from a man aged 45-60 years with acute or convalescent COVID-19.

The chain recombines TRBV28 with TRBJ2-3; 7 nucleotides match TRBD2. The germline gives CDR1 MDHEN, CDR2 SYDVKM. With 6 bases clipped from V and 6 bases from J, the junction kept 12 bases outside the gene matches. The CDR3 runs 15 residues. CDR3 residues: CASSPLAGDPDTQYF. CDR3 bases: TGTGCCAGCAGCCCTCTTGCGGGGGACCCGGATACGCAGTATTTT.

This chain joins TRBV10-3 and TRBJ1-4; 7 bases map to TRBD1. V lost 0 bases and J lost 6; bases outside the gene matches: 1. The CDR3 is 14 residues long. In germline, CDR1 is ENHRY, CDR2 SYGVKD. CDR3 loop: CAISESTGHEKLFF. DNA for the CDR3: TGTGCCATCAGTGAGTCGACAGGGCATGAAAAACTGTTTTTT.

This chain uses TRBV10-3 with TRBJ2-2; 9 nucleotides line up with TRBD1. Per germline, CDR1 ENHRY and CDR2 SYGVKD. The ends lost 10 bases at V and 5 bases at J; junction bases unmatched: 8. CDR3 length equals 14 residues. The CDR3 spells CATTGTGLTGELFF. CDR3 sequence (DNA): TGTGCCACCACCGGGACAGGGTTAACCGGGGAGCTGTTTTTT.

The genes are TRBV7-3 and TRBJ2-2, with D maybe TRBD1 (6 bases). Germline V gene data show CDR1 as SGHTA and CDR2 as FQGTGA. V was trimmed by 5 bases and J by 7 bases, leaving 14 bases between them. The CDR3 runs 14 residues. The CDR3 bases are TGTGCCAGCAGCACGATCAGGGGTGGCGGGGAGCTGTTTTTT. This codes for CASSTIRGGGELFF.

The chain recombines TRBV19 with TRBJ2-1, with 8 nucleotides matching TRBD1. J was trimmed by 2 bases and V by 6 bases; bases with no gene match: 12. Germline CDR1 LNHDA, CDR2 SQIVND (reference sequence). CDR3 length: 17 amino acids. CDR3 residues: CASRPHGQGVAYNEQFF. CDR3 in DNA: TGTGCCAGTAGGCCTCACGGACAGGGCGTCGCCTACAATGAGCAGTTCTTC.

The genes are TRBV6-5 and TRBJ2-5; perhaps TRBD1 as D (7 bases). Per germline, CDR1 MNHEY and CDR2 SVGAGI. This CDR3 comprises 16 residues. V was cut by 0 bases and J by 5 bases, with 16 bases left in between. As DNA, the CDR3 is TGTGCCAGCAGTTACTCTAGGGGGCAAGGGGGGGAGACCCAGTACTTC. It encodes CASSYSRGQGGETQYF.

The chain is built from TRBV6-5 and TRBJ2-2; weak D call: TRBD2 (5 bases). Germline assignment: CDR1 MNHEY and CDR2 SVGAGI. This CDR3 has 15 residues. The ends were cut back, 5 bases at V and 5 bases at J, with 15 bases in the middle. The CDR3 nucleotides are TGTGCCAGCAGTAGATTCGGGATGTTGACCGGGGAGCTGTTTTTT. Encoded protein: CASSRFGMLTGELFF.

The CDR3 bases are TGTGCCAGCAGTCACGGGACAGTGGATGGCTACACCTTC. Protein sequence: CASSHGTVDGYTF. This rearrangement joins TRBV6-5 to TRBJ1-2; 7 positions match TRBD1. The CDR3 is 13 residues long. Germline V lookup: CDR1 MNHEY, CDR2 SVGAGI. V shed 5 bases and J 6 bases; nucleotides not matched to a gene: 6.

V is TRBV7-8 and J is TRBJ2-5, with D maybe TRBD2 (5 bases). V dropped 5 bases and J dropped 1 base, with 8 bases sitting between them. In germline, CDR1 is SGHVS, CDR2 FQNEAQ. The CDR3 sequence is 13 residues long. In DNA form, the CDR3 reads TGTGCCAGCAGCAACAGCGGCCAAGAGACCCAGTACTTC. This sequence encodes CASSNSGQETQYF.

V usage is TRBV10-2 and J usage is TRBJ1-5; TRBD1 aligns across 10 bases. The CDR3 has 14 amino acids. CDR1 and CDR2 (germline): WSHSY, SAAADI. V lost 10 bases, J lost 1 base, and 4 bases stayed unmatched. CDR3 sequence: CATRDRGSNQPQHF. The DNA of the CDR3 is TGCGCCACCCGGGACAGGGGAAGCAATCAGCCCCAGCATTTT.

The chain uses TRBV10-3 and TRBJ1-4; TRBD1 might be the D (5 bases). The V end was cut by 11 bases, the J end by 0 bases, with 10 bases between. Germline V gene data show CDR1 as ENHRY and CDR2 as SYGVKD. This CDR3 is 13 amino acids long. The CDR3 sequence is CAAGGTTNEKLFF. The CDR3 nucleotides are TGTGCCGCGGGGGGAACAACTAATGAAAAACTGTTTTTT.

The sample holds one count of this clone. V and J are TRBV19 and TRBJ2-3, with 8 nucleotides matching TRBD1. V was pared by 6 bases and J by 1 base, with 0 bases of the junction left unmatched. Germline assignment: CDR1 LNHDA and CDR2 SQIVND (reference sequence). CDR3 length: 13 residues. The CDR3 DNA reads as TGTGCCAGTAGGGACAGGGGCACAGATACGCAGTATTTT. Translation: CASRDRGTDTQYF.

The rearrangement joins TRBV29-1 to TRBJ2-3; tentative D call: TRBD2 (5 bases). Germline V gene lookup returns CDR1 SQVTM and CDR2 ANQGSEA. V shed 4 bases and J shed 4 bases, with 9 bases lying between them. The CDR3 length is 12 residues. In nucleotides, the CDR3 is TGCAGCGTTGTGAGGGATTCAGATACGCAGTATTTT. Translating it yields CSVVRDSDTQYF.

This clone was seen once. V is TRBV9 and J is TRBJ1-4, with D possibly TRBD1 on 5 matching bases. The ends were cut back, 0 bases at V and 0 bases at J, with 6 bases in the middle. Germline V gene data show CDR1 as SGDLS and CDR2 as YYNGEE. This CDR3 comprises 15 residues. CDR3 region: CASSVGQSTNEKLFF. CDR3 sequence (DNA): TGTGCCAGCAGCGTAGGACAGTCAACTAATGAAAAACTGTTTTTT.

The rearrangement links TRBV7-9 to TRBJ2-1, with 8 bases aligning to TRBD2. Germline-derived CDR1 and CDR2 are SEHNR and FQNEAQ (reference sequence). The length of the CDR3 is 16 residues. Losses at the gene ends were 7 bases for V and 7 bases for J; bases not matched to a gene: 15. DNA for the CDR3: TGTGCCAGCACCACCTCCTCGGGAGGGCCGAGGAATGAGCAGTTCTTC. Residues: CASTTSSGGPRNEQFF.

This clone was recorded once. One junction end disagrees with the germline gene, perhaps due to a read error. The chain is built from TRBV7-7 and TRBJ2-5; 8 positions agree with TRBD2. This CDR3 contains 15 residues. The germline V gene has CDR1 SSHAT and CDR2 FNYEAQ (reference sequence). CDR3 in amino acids: CASSLGAGEQETQYF. The CDR3, as DNA: TGTGCTAGCAGCTTGGGAGCGGGGGAGCAAGAGACCCAGTACTTC.

The V and J genes are TRBV11-2 and TRBJ2-6; the D is unclear. Looked up from germline, CDR1 is SGHAT and CDR2 is FQNNGV. Trimming left V 0 bases short and J 1 base short, with 19 bases between. The CDR3 consists of 20 residues. The CDR3 region is CASSLDLFQVATSGANVLTF. DNA for the CDR3: TGTGCCAGCAGCTTAGATCTCTTCCAGGTGGCTACATCTGGGGCCAACGTCCTGACTTTC. Together with reference TRBV11-2 and TRBJ2-6, the CDR3 gives the full variable domain: EAGVAQSPRYKIIEKRQSVAFWCNPISGHATLYWYQQILGQGPKLLIQFQNNGVVDDSQLPKDRFSAERLKGVDSTLKIQPAKLEDSAVYLCASSLDLFQVATSGANVLTFGAGSRLTVL.

The V gene is TRBV28, the J gene TRBJ2-7; 10 nucleotides agree with TRBD2. Trimming removed 6 bases from V and 1 base from J; junction bases left unmatched: 18. The germline V gene has CDR1 MDHEN and CDR2 SYDVKM. CDR3 length: 19 amino acids. CDR3 in DNA: TGTGCCAGCAGCTCCGGACTAGCGGCCGTCGGGTGGTATTCCTACGAGCAGTACTTC. Protein sequence: CASSSGLAAVGWYSYEQYF.

The genes are TRBV14 and TRBJ2-7; D is perhaps TRBD2 (6 bases). CDR1 SGHDN and CDR2 FVKESK come from the germline V gene. Trimming left V 1 base short and J 9 bases short, with 16 bases between. The CDR3 runs to 14 residues. Here the CDR3 DNA reads TGTGCCAGCAGCCAAGGGTTCGGGGGTCCGGGGCAGTACTTC. Translation: CASSQGFGGPGQYF.

In its sample, this clone was seen once. V usage is TRBV4-1 and J usage is TRBJ2-1, with 7 nucleotides matching TRBD2. This CDR3 region has 16 residues. J was trimmed by 4 bases and V by 4 bases; bases with no gene match: 10. Germline lookup yields CDR1 MGHRA and CDR2 YSYEKL. DNA for the CDR3: TGCGCCAGCAGCCCAGCCTCGGGACTAACGTACAATGAGCAGTTCTTC. Amino acid sequence: CASSPASGLTYNEQFF.

This clone was recorded only once. This chain connects TRBV10-2 to TRBJ1-2; D possibly corresponds to TRBD1 (6 bases). The CDR3 is 14 residues long. V was cut by 4 bases and J by 5 bases, with 14 bases left in between. Germline loops: CDR1 WSHSY, CDR2 SAAADI. In DNA, the CDR3 is TGCGCCAGCAGTGCTCCAGGGGACGTTTATGGCTACACCTTC. Its translation: CASSAPGDVYGYTF.

The chain carries TRBV2 and TRBJ1-2; D is perhaps TRBD1 (6 bases). The CDR3 length is 14 residues. CDR1 SNHLY and CDR2 FYNNEI come from the germline V gene. V shed 3 bases and J shed 1 base, with 9 bases lying between them. The CDR3 DNA reads TGTGCCAGCAGTGACAGGGGCAGTAACTATGGCTACACCTTC. This sequence encodes CASSDRGSNYGYTF.